Listed here is a single TCR beta chain. Assignment of participants to cohorts was predicated upon participant-reported clinical history. Repertoires were generated with immunoSEQ multiplex PCR, while TCRdb's copy carries only in-frame clones and drops some. The sample comprises roughly 500,000 clones, approximately 90% of which are singletons, and 1.5% to 2% rests with the top ten. These data come from a study of blood T cell repertoires in COVID-19. Study background: The cDNA or gDNA used as material had been derived from T cells, B-cell-depleted T cells, or PBMCs.

Germline V gene data show CDR1 as LNHDA and CDR2 as SQIVND (reference sequence). V shed 7 bases, J shed 3 bases, and the junction held 9 bases outside the gene matches. CDR3 size: 15 residues. The sequence was obtained from a woman between 40 and 50 years old who had recovered from COVID-19. The gene calls are TRBV19 and TRBJ2-4, with 7 bases that match TRBD2. The sequencing sample was made of PBMCs or T cells enriched from blood (not recorded which). The CDR3: CASTTVRGVKNIQYF. For the CDR3, the DNA is TGTGCCAGTACCACTGTCCGGGGGGTCAAAAACATTCAGTACTTC.